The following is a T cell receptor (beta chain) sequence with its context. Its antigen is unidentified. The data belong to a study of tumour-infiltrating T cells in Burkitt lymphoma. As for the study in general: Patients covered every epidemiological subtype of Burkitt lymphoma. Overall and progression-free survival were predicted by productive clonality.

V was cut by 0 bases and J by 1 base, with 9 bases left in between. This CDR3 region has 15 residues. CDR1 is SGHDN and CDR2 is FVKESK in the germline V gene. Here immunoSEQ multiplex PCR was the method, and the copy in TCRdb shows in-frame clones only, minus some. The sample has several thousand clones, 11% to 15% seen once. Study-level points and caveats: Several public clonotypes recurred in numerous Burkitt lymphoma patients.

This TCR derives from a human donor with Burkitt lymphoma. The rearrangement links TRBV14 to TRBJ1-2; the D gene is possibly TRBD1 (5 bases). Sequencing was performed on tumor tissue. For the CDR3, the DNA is TGTGCCAGCAGCCAAGATCGGGACGGTAACTATGGCTACACCTTC. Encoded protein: CASSQDRDGNYGYTF.